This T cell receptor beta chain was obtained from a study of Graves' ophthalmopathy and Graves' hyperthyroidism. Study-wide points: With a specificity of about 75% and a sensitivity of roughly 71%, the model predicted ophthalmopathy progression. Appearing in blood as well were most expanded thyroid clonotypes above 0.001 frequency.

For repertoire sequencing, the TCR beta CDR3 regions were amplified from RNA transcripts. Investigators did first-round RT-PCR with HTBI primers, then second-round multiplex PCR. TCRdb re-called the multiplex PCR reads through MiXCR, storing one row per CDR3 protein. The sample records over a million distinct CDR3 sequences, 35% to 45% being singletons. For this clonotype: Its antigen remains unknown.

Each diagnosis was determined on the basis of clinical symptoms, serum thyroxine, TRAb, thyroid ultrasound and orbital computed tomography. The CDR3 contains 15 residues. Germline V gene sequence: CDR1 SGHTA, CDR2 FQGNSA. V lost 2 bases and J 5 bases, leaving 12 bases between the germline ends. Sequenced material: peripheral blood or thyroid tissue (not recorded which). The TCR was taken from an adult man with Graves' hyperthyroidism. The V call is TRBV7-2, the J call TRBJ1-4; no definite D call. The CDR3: CASSLLGGINEKLFF. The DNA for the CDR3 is TGTGCCAGCAGCTTACTCGGTGGGATAAATGAAAAACTGTTTTTT.